Listed below are T cell receptor beta chains from one sample, sequenced in a study of cytotoxic CD8 clonotypes in ibrutinib-treated CLL. Sequenced by immunoSEQ multiplex PCR; TCRdb stores in-frame clones only, minus some. Altogether fewer than 400,000 clones are present, 67% being singletons, with the ten largest covering 6.3%. The sample was PBMCs, taken after 36 months of ibrutinib treatment. The receptors originated from a human donor with chronic lymphocytic leukemia. CDR3s include the opening cysteine and the closing phenylalanine or tryptophan. The order of the fields is D gene, clone size, V gene, J gene, CDR3 protein, CDR3 DNA. The D gene is left open where the match is weak. Size values are once, few and many counts, or a class for expanded clones, and some rows have none.

D: TRBD1
size: .
V: TRBV7-9
J: TRBJ2-4
CDR3: CASSYWPHGTGLDIQYF
DNA: TGTGCCAGCAGCTACTGGCCCCACGGGACAGGGCTGGACATTCAGTACTTC

D: .
size: .
V: TRBV9
J: TRBJ2-6
CDR3: CASSVGGWANVLTF
DNA: TGTGCCAGCAGCGTCGGGGGCTGGGCCAACGTCCTGACTTTC

D: TRBD1
size: .
V: TRBV5-5
J: TRBJ2-3
CDR3: CASSWGQGPDTQYF
DNA: TGTGCCAGCAGCTGGGGACAGGGCCCAGATACGCAGTATTTT

D: .
size: few
V: TRBV9
J: TRBJ1-2
CDR3: CASSQRNQTDSAYGYTF
DNA: TGTGCCAGCAGCCAAAGAAACCAGACGGACAGTGCCTATGGCTACACCTTC

D: .
size: .
V: TRBV19
J: TRBJ1-5
CDR3: CASRTQGNSNQPQHF
DNA: TGTGCCAGTAGAACTCAGGGGAATAGCAATCAGCCCCAGCATTTT

D: .
size: .
V: TRBV11-2
J: TRBJ2-7
CDR3: CASSLNGDYEQYF
DNA: TGTGCCAGCAGCTTAAACGGAGACTACGAGCAGTACTTC

D: .
size: few
V: TRBV27
J: TRBJ1-2
CDR3: CASRSTGRVRGYTF
DNA: TGTGCCAGCAGAAGTACAGGGAGGGTTCGGGGCTACACCTTC

D: .
size: .
V: TRBV4-3
J: TRBJ2-1
CDR3: CASSPSGGSYNEQFF
DNA: TGCGCCAGCAGCCCTTCGGGCGGATCCTACAATGAGCAGTTCTTC

D: TRBD2
size: .
V: TRBV6-6
J: TRBJ2-1
CDR3: CASSVGGAREFF
DNA: TGTGCCAGCAGTGTCGGGGGGGCCCGTGAGTTCTTC

D: .
size: few
V: TRBV11-2
J: TRBJ1-5
CDR3: CASSPEDSRGQPQHF
DNA: TGTGCCAGCAGCCCTGAGGACAGCAGAGGTCAGCCCCAGCATTTT

D: .
size: .
V: TRBV2
J: TRBJ2-3
CDR3: CASSSGQGTDTQYF
DNA: TGTGCCAGCAGTAGCGGGCAGGGCACAGATACGCAGTATTTT

D: .
size: few
V: TRBV10-3
J: TRBJ1-2
CDR3: CAISVGEGGYTF
DNA: TGTGCCATCAGTGTAGGGGAGGGTGGCTACACCTTC

D: .
size: few
V: TRBV2
J: TRBJ2-1
CDR3: CASRPFRNEQFF
DNA: TGTGCCAGCAGACCCTTTCGGAATGAGCAGTTCTTC

D: .
size: few
V: TRBV5-1
J: TRBJ2-1
CDR3: CASWDLYNEQFF
DNA: TGCGCCAGCTGGGACTTGTACAATGAGCAGTTCTTC

D: .
size: few
V: TRBV7-8
J: TRBJ1-2
CDR3: CASSLGGYGYTF
DNA: TGTGCCAGCAGCCTAGGGGGATATGGCTACACCTTC

D: .
size: .
V: TRBV2
J: TRBJ1-2
CDR3: CASGWVDYGYTF
DNA: TGTGCCAGCGGTTGGGTTGACTATGGCTACACCTTC

D: .
size: once
V: TRBV5-8
J: TRBJ2-7
CDR3: CASSAGLLYEQYF
DNA: TGTGCCAGCAGCGCGGGACTTCTTTACGAGCAGTACTTC

D: .
size: .
V: TRBV5-1
J: TRBJ2-1
CDR3: CASSLAPRGYNEQFF
DNA: TGCGCCAGCAGCTTGGCCCCCAGGGGATACAATGAGCAGTTCTTC

D: TRBD1
size: few
V: TRBV4-1
J: TRBJ1-1
CDR3: CASSQDWGQRSEAFF
DNA: TGCGCCAGCAGCCAAGATTGGGGACAGCGATCTGAAGCTTTCTTT

D: TRBD2
size: .
V: TRBV29-1
J: TRBJ2-7
CDR3: CSVEGPGTSDYEQYF
DNA: TGCAGCGTTGAAGGTCCCGGGACTAGCGACTACGAGCAGTACTTC

D: TRBD1
size: few
V: TRBV15
J: TRBJ2-1
CDR3: CATSKTGQGLRSSYNEQFF
DNA: TGTGCCACCAGCAAAACGGGACAGGGGCTCCGATCCTCCTACAATGAGCAGTTCTTC

D: TRBD1
size: .
V: TRBV4-1
J: TRBJ1-1
CDR3: CASSQDRGPEAFF
DNA: TGCGCCAGCAGCCAAGACAGGGGGCCTGAAGCTTTCTTT

D: .
size: .
V: TRBV6-6
J: TRBJ1-2
CDR3: CASSPRGGNYGYTF
DNA: TGTGCCAGCAGTCCCAGGGGAGGGAACTATGGCTACACCTTC

D: .
size: few
V: TRBV5-1
J: TRBJ2-7
CDR3: CASSLVRQSTEQYF
DNA: TGCGCCAGCAGCTTGGTGAGGCAGTCAACCGAGCAGTACTTC

D: .
size: .
V: TRBV4-3
J: TRBJ1-2
CDR3: CASSQDPGVLPGYTF
DNA: TGCGCCAGCAGCCAAGATCCCGGCGTCTTACCTGGCTACACCTTC

D: TRBD1
size: .
V: TRBV5-1
J: TRBJ1-1
CDR3: CASSWLQGTEAFF
DNA: TGCGCCAGCAGCTGGTTACAGGGGACTGAAGCTTTCTTT

D: .
size: .
V: TRBV5-6
J: TRBJ2-5
CDR3: CASSSPASLGTQYF
DNA: TGTGCCAGCAGCTCCCCTGCCAGCCTGGGGACCCAGTACTTC

D: .
size: .
V: TRBV25-1
J: TRBJ2-5
CDR3: CASSGGRRVYQETQYF
DNA: TGTGCCAGCAGTGGGGGTCGGAGGGTCTACCAAGAGACCCAGTACTTC

D: .
size: few
V: TRBV6-5
J: TRBJ2-7
CDR3: CASSYSSSGEQYF
DNA: TGTGCCAGCAGTTACTCGAGCTCGGGGGAGCAGTACTTC

D: .
size: .
V: TRBV29-1
J: TRBJ2-7
CDR3: CSAVTEYEQYF
DNA: TGCAGCGCTGTAACCGAATACGAGCAGTACTTC

D: .
size: .
V: TRBV9
J: TRBJ2-7
CDR3: CASSVGALGYEQYF
DNA: TGTGCCAGCAGCGTAGGGGCGCTAGGGTACGAGCAGTACTTC

D: .
size: .
V: TRBV27
J: TRBJ2-5
CDR3: CASSSIIEGTQYF
DNA: TGTGCCAGCAGTTCGATCATAGAGGGGACCCAGTACTTC

D: TRBD2
size: .
V: TRBV7-9
J: TRBJ2-1
CDR3: CASSLRGRAYNEQFF
DNA: TGTGCCAGCAGCTTACGTGGGAGGGCCTACAATGAGCAGTTCTTC

D: TRBD2
size: .
V: TRBV7-2
J: TRBJ2-5
CDR3: CASSFSSGLAGRETQYF
DNA: TGTGCCAGCAGCTTTTCCTCAGGACTAGCGGGTCGGGAGACCCAGTACTTC

D: .
size: .
V: TRBV27
J: TRBJ1-2
CDR3: CASRSTANYGYTF
DNA: TGTGCCAGCAGGAGCACAGCCAACTATGGCTACACCTTC

D: TRBD1
size: few
V: TRBV5-1
J: TRBJ1-2
CDR3: CASSPMTGAGPNYGYTF
DNA: TGCGCCAGCAGCCCCATGACAGGGGCGGGACCCAACTATGGCTACACCTTC

D: .
size: few
V: TRBV27
J: TRBJ2-2
CDR3: CASSYVGGTNTGELFF
DNA: TGTGCCAGCAGTTATGTAGGGGGGACGAACACCGGGGAGCTGTTTTTT

D: .
size: .
V: TRBV25-1
J: TRBJ1-2
CDR3: CASSEGTQTTGHLYGYTF
DNA: TGTGCCAGCAGTGAGGGGACCCAGACAACCGGACACCTCTATGGCTACACCTTC

D: .
size: once
V: TRBV5-1
J: TRBJ2-3
CDR3: CASSLRDGHTDTQYF
DNA: TGCGCCAGCAGCTTGCGGGACGGACACACAGATACGCAGTATTTT

D: .
size: few
V: TRBV4-2
J: TRBJ2-3
CDR3: CASSTLGGGTDTQYF
DNA: TGTGCCAGCAGCACACTAGGAGGGGGCACAGATACGCAGTATTTT

D: .
size: few
V: TRBV28
J: TRBJ2-3
CDR3: CASSLDGTDTQYF
DNA: TGTGCCAGCAGTTTGGACGGCACAGATACGCAGTATTTT

D: .
size: few
V: TRBV7-8
J: TRBJ1-5
CDR3: CASSLAPSQPQHF
DNA: TGTGCCAGCAGCTTAGCTCCTAGCCAGCCCCAGCATTTT